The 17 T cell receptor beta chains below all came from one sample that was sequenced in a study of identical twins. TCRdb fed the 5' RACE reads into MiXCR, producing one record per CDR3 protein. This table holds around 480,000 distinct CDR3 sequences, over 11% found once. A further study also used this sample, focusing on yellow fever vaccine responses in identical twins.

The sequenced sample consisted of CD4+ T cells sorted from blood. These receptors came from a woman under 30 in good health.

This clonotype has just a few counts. The CDR3 sequence: CATSGTRSNQPQHF. The CDR3 DNA reads TGTGCCACCTCCGGGACGCGCAGCAATCAGCCCCAGCATTTT. The J gene is TRBJ1-5, the V gene TRBV6-1; D may be TRBD1 (5 bases). CDR1 is MNHNS and CDR2 is SASEGT in the germline V gene. The CDR3 is 14 amino acids. The ends were cut back, 10 bases at V and 1 base at J, with 14 bases in the middle.

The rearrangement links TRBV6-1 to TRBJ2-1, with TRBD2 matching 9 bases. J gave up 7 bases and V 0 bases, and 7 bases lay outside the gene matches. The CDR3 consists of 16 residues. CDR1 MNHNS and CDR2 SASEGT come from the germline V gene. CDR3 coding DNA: TGTGCCAGCAGTGAAGCGGGCGGGAGGGCCCATAATGAGCAGTTCTTC. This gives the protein CASSEAGGRAHNEQFF.

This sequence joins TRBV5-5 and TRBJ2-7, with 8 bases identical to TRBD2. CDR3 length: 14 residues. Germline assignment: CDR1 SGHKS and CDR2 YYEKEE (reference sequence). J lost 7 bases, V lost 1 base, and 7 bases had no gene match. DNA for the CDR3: TGTGCCAGCAGCTTGACCGGGAGGGCCAGAGAGCAGTACTTC. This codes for CASSLTGRAREQYF.

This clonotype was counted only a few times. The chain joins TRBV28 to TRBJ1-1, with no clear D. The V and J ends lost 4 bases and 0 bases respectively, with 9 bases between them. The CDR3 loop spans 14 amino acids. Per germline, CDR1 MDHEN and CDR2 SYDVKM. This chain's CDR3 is CASSSGAMNTEAFF. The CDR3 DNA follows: TGTGCCAGCAGTTCGGGAGCTATGAACACTGAAGCTTTCTTT.

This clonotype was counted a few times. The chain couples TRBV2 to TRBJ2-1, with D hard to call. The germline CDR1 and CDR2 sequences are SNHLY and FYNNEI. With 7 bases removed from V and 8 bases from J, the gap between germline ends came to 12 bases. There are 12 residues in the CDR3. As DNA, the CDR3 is TGTGCCAGCACCCTCGCAGGCTATGAGCAGTTCTTC. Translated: CASTLAGYEQFF. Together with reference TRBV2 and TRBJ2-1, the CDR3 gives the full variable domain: EPEVTQTPSHQVTQMGQEVILRCVPISNHLYFYWYRQILGQKVEFLVSFYNNEISEKSEIFDDQFSVERPDGSNFTLKIRSTKLEDSAMYFCASTLAGYEQFFGPGTRLTVL.

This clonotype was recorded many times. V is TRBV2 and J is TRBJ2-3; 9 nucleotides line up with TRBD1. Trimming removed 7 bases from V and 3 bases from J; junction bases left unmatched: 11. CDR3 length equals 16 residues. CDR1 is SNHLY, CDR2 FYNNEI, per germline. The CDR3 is CASTAVGGQGTDTQYF. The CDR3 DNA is TGTGCCAGCACTGCCGTGGGGGGACAGGGAACAGATACGCAGTATTTT.

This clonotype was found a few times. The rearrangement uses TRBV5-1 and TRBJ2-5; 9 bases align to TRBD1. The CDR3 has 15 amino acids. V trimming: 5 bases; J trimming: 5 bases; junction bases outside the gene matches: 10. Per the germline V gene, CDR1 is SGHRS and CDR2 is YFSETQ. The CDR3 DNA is TGCGCCAGCAGACCGGCGGGACAGGGTGTTGAGACCCAGTACTTC. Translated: CASRPAGQGVETQYF.

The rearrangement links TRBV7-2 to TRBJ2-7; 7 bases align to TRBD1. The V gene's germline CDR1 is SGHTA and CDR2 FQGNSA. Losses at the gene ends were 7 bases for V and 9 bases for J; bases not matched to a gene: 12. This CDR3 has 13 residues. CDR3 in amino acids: CASKTSDRVVQYF. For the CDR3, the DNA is TGTGCCAGCAAAACTTCAGACAGGGTGGTGCAGTACTTC.

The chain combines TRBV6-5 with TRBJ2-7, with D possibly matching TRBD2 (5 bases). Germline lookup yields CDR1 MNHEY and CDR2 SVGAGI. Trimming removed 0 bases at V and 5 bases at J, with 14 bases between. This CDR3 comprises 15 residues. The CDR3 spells CASSYSTDFLNEQYF. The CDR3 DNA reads TGTGCCAGCAGTTACTCGACGGACTTCCTAAACGAGCAGTACTTC.

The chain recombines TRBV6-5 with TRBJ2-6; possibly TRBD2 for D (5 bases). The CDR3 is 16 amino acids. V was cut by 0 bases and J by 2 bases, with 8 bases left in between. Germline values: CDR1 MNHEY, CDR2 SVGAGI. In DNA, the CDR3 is TGTGCCAGCAGTTACTCTGGGGAGACTGGGGCCAACGTCCTGACTTTC. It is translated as CASSYSGETGANVLTF.

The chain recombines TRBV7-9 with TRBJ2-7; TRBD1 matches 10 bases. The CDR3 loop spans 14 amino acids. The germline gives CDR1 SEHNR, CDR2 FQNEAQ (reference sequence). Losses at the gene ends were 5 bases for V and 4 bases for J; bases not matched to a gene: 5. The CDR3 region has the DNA TGTGCCAGCAGCCGGGACAGGGGAGTGTACGAGCAGTACTTC. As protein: CASSRDRGVYEQYF. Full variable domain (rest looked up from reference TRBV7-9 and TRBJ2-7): DTGVSQNPRHKITKRGQNVTFRCDPISEHNRLYWYRQTLGQGPEFLTYFQNEAQLEKSRLLSDRFSAERPKGSFSTLEIQRTEQGDSAMYLCASSRDRGVYEQYFGPGTRLTVT.

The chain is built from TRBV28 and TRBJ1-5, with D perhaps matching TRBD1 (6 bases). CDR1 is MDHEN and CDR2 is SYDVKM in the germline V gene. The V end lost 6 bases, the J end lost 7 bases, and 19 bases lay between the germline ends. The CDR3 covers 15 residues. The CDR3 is CASSLQQGRTQPQHF. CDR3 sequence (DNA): TGTGCCAGCAGCCTACAACAGGGTCGCACCCAGCCCCAGCATTTT. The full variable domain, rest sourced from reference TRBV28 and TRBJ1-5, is DVKVTQSSRYLVKRTGEKVFLECVQDMDHENMFWYRQDPGLGLRLIYFSYDVKMKEKGDIPEGYSVSREKKERFSLILESASTNQTSMYLCASSLQQGRTQPQHFGDGTRLSIL.

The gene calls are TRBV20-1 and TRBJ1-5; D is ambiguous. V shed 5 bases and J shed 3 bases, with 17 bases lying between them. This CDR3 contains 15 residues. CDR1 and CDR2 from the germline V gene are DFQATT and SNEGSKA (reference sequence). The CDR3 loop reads CSAQDRTGNNQPQHF. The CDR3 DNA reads TGCAGTGCTCAGGACCGAACGGGTAACAATCAGCCCCAGCATTTT.

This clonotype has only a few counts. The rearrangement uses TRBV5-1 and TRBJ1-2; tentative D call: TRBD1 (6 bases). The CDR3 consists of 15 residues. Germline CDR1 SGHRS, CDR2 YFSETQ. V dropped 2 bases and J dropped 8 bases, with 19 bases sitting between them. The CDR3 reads CASSLGTGSLGGYTF. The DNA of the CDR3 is TGCGCCAGCAGCTTAGGTACAGGGAGTCTCGGAGGCTACACCTTC.

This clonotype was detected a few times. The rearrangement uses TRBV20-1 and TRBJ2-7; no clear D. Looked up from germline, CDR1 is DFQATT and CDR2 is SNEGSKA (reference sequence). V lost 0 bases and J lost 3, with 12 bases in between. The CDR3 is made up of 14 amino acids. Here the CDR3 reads CSARDPGRSYEQYF. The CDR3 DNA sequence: TGCAGTGCTAGAGATCCCGGCCGAAGCTACGAGCAGTACTTC.

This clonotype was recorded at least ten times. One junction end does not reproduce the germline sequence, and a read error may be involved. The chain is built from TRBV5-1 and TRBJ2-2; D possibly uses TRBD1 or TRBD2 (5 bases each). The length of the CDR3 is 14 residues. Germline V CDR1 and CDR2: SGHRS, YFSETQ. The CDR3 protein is CASSLGGNTGELFF. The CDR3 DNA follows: TGTGCCAGCAGTCTTGGGGGGAACACCGGGGAGCTGTTTTTT. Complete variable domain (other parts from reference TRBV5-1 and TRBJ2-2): KAGVTQTPRYLIKTRGQQVTLSCSPISGHRSVSWYQQTPGQGLQFLFEYFSETQRNKGNFPGRFSGRQFSNSRSEMNVSTLELGDSALYLCASSLGGNTGELFFGEGSRLTVL.

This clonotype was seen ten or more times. CDR3 region: CSVEEVQGVAFF. The CDR3 bases are TGCAGCGTTGAAGAGGTACAGGGTGTAGCTTTCTTT. This rearrangement joins TRBV29-1 to TRBJ1-1; perhaps TRBD1 as D (6 bases). Germline CDR1 and CDR2: SQVTM and ANQGSEA. This CDR3 has 12 residues. Trimming removed 0 bases at V and 10 bases at J, with 12 bases between.